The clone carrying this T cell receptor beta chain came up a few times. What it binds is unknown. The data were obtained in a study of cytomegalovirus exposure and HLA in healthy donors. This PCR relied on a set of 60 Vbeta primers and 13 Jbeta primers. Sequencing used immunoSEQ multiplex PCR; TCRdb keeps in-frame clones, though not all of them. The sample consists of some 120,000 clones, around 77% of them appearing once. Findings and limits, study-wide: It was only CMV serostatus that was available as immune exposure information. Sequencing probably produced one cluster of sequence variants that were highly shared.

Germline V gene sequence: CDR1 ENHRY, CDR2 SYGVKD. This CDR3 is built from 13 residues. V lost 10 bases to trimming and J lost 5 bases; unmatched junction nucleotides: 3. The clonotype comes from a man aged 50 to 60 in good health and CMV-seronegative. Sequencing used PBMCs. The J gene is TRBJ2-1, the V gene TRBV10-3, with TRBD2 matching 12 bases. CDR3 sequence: CATSGREDNEQFF. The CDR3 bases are TGTGCCACTAGCGGGAGGGAGGACAATGAGCAGTTCTTC.